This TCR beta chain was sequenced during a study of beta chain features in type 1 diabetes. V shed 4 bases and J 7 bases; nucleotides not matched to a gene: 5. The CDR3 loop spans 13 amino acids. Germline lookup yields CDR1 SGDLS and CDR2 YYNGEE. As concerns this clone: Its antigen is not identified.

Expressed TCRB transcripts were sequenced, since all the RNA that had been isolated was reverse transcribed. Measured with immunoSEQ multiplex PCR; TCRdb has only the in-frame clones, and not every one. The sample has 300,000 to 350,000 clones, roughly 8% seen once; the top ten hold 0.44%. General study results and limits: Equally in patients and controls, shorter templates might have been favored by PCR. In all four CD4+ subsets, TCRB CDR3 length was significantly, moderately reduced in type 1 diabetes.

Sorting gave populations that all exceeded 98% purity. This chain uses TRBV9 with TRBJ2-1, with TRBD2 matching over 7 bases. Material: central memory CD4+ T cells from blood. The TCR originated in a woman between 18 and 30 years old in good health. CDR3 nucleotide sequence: TGTGCCAGCAGCTCCGGTAGCGGGAATGAGCAGTTCTTC. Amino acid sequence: CASSSGSGNEQFF.